This record looks at one T cell receptor beta chain sequence and its context. Antigen unknown. Data came from immunoSEQ multiplex PCR; TCRdb stores just in-frame clones and leaves some out. The repertoire table contains over 130,000 clones. This record comes from a study of T cell responses to AZD1222 COVID-19 vaccine. Per germline, CDR1 LGHNA and CDR2 YNFKEQ. V dropped 3 bases and J dropped 8 bases, with 13 bases sitting between them. The CDR3 is 14 residues long. Broader study findings: It should be noted that donors were predominantly white British and more often female, and clonal diversity was possibly underestimated. Spike-spanning, vaccine-associated CD4 TCRs were dominant at 160-218 and 743-854.

The receptor's source is an adult in good health. Source material: peripheral blood. The genes are TRBV4-2 and TRBJ1-4; D might be TRBD1 (6 bases). DNA for the CDR3: TGTGCCAGCAGCCAGTCCCAGGGGCGAGAAAAACTGTTTTTT. It codes for CASSQSQGREKLFF.